A selection of T cell receptor beta chains follows, all from one sample in a study of T cell responses to AZD1222 COVID-19 vaccine. Repertoires were generated with immunoSEQ multiplex PCR, while TCRdb's copy carries only in-frame clones and drops some. The table records 90,000 to 130,000 clones, more than 65% of them present only once. Sequenced here: peripheral blood, sampled on day 0 of AZD1222 vaccination. The receptor source for this set is an adult in good health. Each CDR3 is given with its conserved first and last residue. A D gene is named only where the DNA matches it firmly. The size field is filled for only some rows; it gives once, few, many or a size class.

cdr3_length j_call clone_size v_call d_call cdr3_nt cdr3_aa
15 TRBJ1-4 once TRBV10-3 TRBD1 TGTGCCATCAGGGAGACAGGGGGAGGCAATGAAAAACTGTTTTTT CAIRETGGGNEKLFF
14 TRBJ1-1 . TRBV5-4 . TGTGCCAGCAGCTTGGAACTGACAAACACTGAAGCTTTCTTT CASSLELTNTEAFF
13 TRBJ1-5 . TRBV12-3/TRBV12-4 . TGTGCCAGCAGTTACCGTCTAAATCAGCCCCAGCATTTT CASSYRLNQPQHF
14 TRBJ1-2 . TRBV15 TRBD1 TGTGCCACCAGCACGGACAGGGGGCACTATGGCTACACCTTC CATSTDRGHYGYTF
14 TRBJ2-5 . TRBV15 . TGTGCCACCAGCAGAGAACTAGCTCAAGAGACCCAGTACTTC CATSRELAQETQYF
16 TRBJ2-1 . TRBV19 TRBD2 TGTGCCAGTAGTATAGGGAGACTAGCGGGAGACAATGAGCAGTTCTTC CASSIGRLAGDNEQFF
17 TRBJ1-1 . TRBV21-1 . TGTGCCAGCAGCAAAGGGGACAGGGGAGACATGAACACTGAAGCTTTCTTT CASSKGDRGDMNTEAFF
15 TRBJ2-7 . TRBV3-1/TRBV3-2 TRBD2 TGTGCCAGCAGCCTCGCTAGCGGGGCTTCCTACGAGCAGTACTTC CASSLASGASYEQYF
13 TRBJ2-7 . TRBV29-1 . TGCAGCGTGATACAGGGTAGCTCCTACGAGCAGTACTTC CSVIQGSSYEQYF
15 TRBJ1-2 . TRBV18 . TGTGCCAGCTCACCACGCCGGATGGGTAACTATGGCTACACCTTC CASSPRRMGNYGYTF
12 TRBJ2-3 . TRBV29-1 . TGCAGCGTTGAGCCAGGAGGGGATACGCAGTATTTT CSVEPGGDTQYF
16 TRBJ2-1 . TRBV5-6 . TGTGCCAGCAGCTTGGGTTTCCGGGCGTCCTACAATGAGCAGTTCTTC CASSLGFRASYNEQFF
13 TRBJ1-2 . TRBV28 . TGTGCCAGCAGCCGGGACACTAACTATGGCTACACCTTC CASSRDTNYGYTF
16 TRBJ2-2 . TRBV3-1/TRBV3-2 . TGTGCCAGCAGCCAAGGGGCGGGGACGGACACCGGGGAGCTGTTTTTT CASSQGAGTDTGELFF
15 TRBJ1-6 . TRBV4-2 TRBD1 TGTGCCAGCAGCCAAGAGACAGGGTATGATTCACCCCTCCACTTT CASSQETGYDSPLHF
15 TRBJ1-3 . TRBV5-1 . TGCGCCAGCAGCGGTCTGGGAAACTCTGGAAACACCATATATTTT CASSGLGNSGNTIYF
16 TRBJ2-7 . TRBV2 TRBD1 TGTGCCAGCAGTGGACAGGGGGCGCCGGGTCTCGGCGAGCAGTACTTC CASSGQGAPGLGEQYF
14 TRBJ2-1 . TRBV5-1 . TGCGCCAGCTATGTAACCGGTTCATACAATGAGCAGTTCTTC CASYVTGSYNEQFF
14 TRBJ1-6 . TRBV7-2 . TGTGCCAGCAGCTTAGAAAGCGGTGGATCACCCCTCCACTTT CASSLESGGSPLHF
14 TRBJ1-5 . TRBV6-2/TRBV6-3 . TGTGCCAGCAGTTACTCGAGGACAAATCAGCCCCAGCATTTT CASSYSRTNQPQHF
15 TRBJ1-1 . TRBV5-4 TRBD1 TGTGCCAGCAGCCCCTACAGGGGAATGAACACTGAAGCTTTCTTT CASSPYRGMNTEAFF
15 TRBJ1-5 . TRBV18 . TGTGCCAGCTCACGAGACGCAAGCTCCAATCAGCCCCAGCATTTT CASSRDASSNQPQHF
15 TRBJ2-7 . TRBV9 TRBD1 TGTGCCAGCAGCGCCCGGGACAGGGGTGTCTACGAGCAGTACTTC CASSARDRGVYEQYF
14 TRBJ2-7 . TRBV28 TRBD2 TGTGCCAGCAGTTCTAGCGGGGGGGGATACGAGCAGTACTTC CASSSSGGGYEQYF
15 TRBJ2-5 . TRBV4-2 TRBD1 TGTGCCAGCAGCCAAGATAGGGACAGGGTCGAGACCCAGTACTTC CASSQDRDRVETQYF
16 TRBJ1-5 . TRBV5-1 . TGCGCCAGCAGCTTGGGTGGGGCGCTTGCAAATCAGCCCCAGCATTTT CASSLGGALANQPQHF
13 TRBJ1-3 . TRBV18 . TGTGCCAGCTCACCAGGGGGAGGAAACACCATATATTTT CASSPGGGNTIYF
16 TRBJ2-5 . TRBV14 . TGTGCCAGCAGCCAAGATAGTTACAGGGCGAGAGAGACCCAGTACTTC CASSQDSYRARETQYF
11 TRBJ2-4 few TRBV28 . TGTGCCAGCAGTTTGACGGACATTCAGTACTTC CASSLTDIQYF
14 TRBJ1-2 . TRBV5-4 TRBD1 TGTGCCAGCAGCCCCGGACAGGACTTCACCGGCTACACCTTC CASSPGQDFTGYTF
14 TRBJ2-7 . TRBV6-5 TRBD1 TGTGCCACCAACACAGGGGTAAAACTCTACGAGCAGTACTTC CATNTGVKLYEQYF
13 TRBJ1-5 . TRBV10-3 . TGTGCCATCACCCCGGGACAAGGTCAGCCCCAGCATTTT CAITPGQGQPQHF
14 TRBJ1-5 . TRBV28 . TGTGCCAGCAGTTCCGGGATGACTAATCAGCCCCAGCATTTT CASSSGMTNQPQHF
15 TRBJ2-1 . TRBV5-1 . TGCGCCAGCAGCCCGGGGGCCCAGAGGTACAATGAGCAGTTCTTC CASSPGAQRYNEQFF
14 TRBJ2-1 . TRBV28 . TGTGCCAGCAGTTTTTTCGCTAGAATATATGAGCAGTTCTTC CASSFFARIYEQFF
17 TRBJ1-2 . TRBV7-9 TRBD1 TGTGCCAGCAGCACCCTCGGGACAGGCCCCCCTGGCTATGGCTACACCTTC CASSTLGTGPPGYGYTF
12 TRBJ1-1 . TRBV5-6 . TGTGCCAGCAGCTTGGAAGGGGCTGACGGTTTCTTT CASSLEGADGFF
12 TRBJ1-4 . TRBV2 TRBD1 TGTGCCACTGGACAGGGAAATGAAAAACTGTTTTTT CATGQGNEKLFF
15 TRBJ2-4 . TRBV10-3 . TGTGCCATCAGTGAGTCTAGGGGGGTGGAAAACATTCAGTACTTC CAISESRGVENIQYF